This entry concerns a single T cell receptor (beta chain). The antigen remains undetermined. CDR3 size: 11 residues. Trimming pared 0 bases from V and 7 bases from J, leaving 6 bases between. Looked up from germline, CDR1 is DFQATT and CDR2 is SNEGSKA (reference sequence). PCR primers comprised 60 Vbeta and 13 Jbeta primers. Repertoires were generated with immunoSEQ multiplex PCR, while TCRdb's copy carries only in-frame clones and drops some. This table holds 130,000 or so clones. The data derive from a study of cytomegalovirus exposure and HLA in healthy donors. Findings and caveats of the study: The authors assumed roughly uniform sequencing depth across donors for presence/absence analyses. Later analysis identified a missense DCLRE1C variant that was linked to TCR beta V- and J-gene trimming.

The sequenced material came from PBMCs. The chain combines TRBV20-1 with TRBJ1-2; D call uncertain. The clonotype was recovered from a man in his late teens or twenties in good health and CMV-seronegative. The CDR3 nucleotides are TGCAGTGCTAGAGATCAGGTTGGCTACACCTTC. It encodes CSARDQVGYTF.